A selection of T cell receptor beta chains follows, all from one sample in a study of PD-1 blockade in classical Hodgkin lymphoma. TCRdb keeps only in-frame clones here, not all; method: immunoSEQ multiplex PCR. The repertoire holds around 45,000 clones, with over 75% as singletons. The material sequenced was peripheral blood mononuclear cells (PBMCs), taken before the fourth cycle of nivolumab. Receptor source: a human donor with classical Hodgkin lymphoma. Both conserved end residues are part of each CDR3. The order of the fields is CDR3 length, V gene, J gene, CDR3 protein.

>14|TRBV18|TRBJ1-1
CASSPRQKNTEAFF
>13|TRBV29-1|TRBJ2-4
CSVEEGAKNIQYF
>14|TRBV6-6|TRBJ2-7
CASTLQGATGEQYF
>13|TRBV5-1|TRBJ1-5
CASSLASDSPQHF
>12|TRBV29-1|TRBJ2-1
CSVERVYNEQFF
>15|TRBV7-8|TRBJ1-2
CASSLGRDRVGGYTF
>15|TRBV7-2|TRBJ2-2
CASTLGGSQTGELFF
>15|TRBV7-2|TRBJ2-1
CASSLVSGNYNEQFF
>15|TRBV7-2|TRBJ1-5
CASSLSTGGGQPQHF
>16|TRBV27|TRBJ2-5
CASSVLAGGAMSSSHF
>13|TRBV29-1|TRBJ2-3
CSVENYFTDTQYF
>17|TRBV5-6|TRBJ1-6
CASSLQDLTGVRSPLHF
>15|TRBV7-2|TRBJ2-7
CASSLAHFEGYEQYF
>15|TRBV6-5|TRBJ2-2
CASLPAGHLTGELFF
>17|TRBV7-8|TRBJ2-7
CASSLAGGLQRYSEQYF
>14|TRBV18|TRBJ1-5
CASSPSRDRQPQHF
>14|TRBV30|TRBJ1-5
CAWGGTAQNQPQHF
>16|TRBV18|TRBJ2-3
CASSPSQPGAADTQYF
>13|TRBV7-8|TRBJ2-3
CASSLDPLSTQYF
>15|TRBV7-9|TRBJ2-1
CASSLAAGGTNEQFF
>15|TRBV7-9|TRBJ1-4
CASSFYRPTNEKLFF
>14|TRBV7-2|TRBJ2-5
CASSFGAQGETQYF
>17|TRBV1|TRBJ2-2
CTSSPRNLRGNTGELFF
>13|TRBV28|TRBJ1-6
CASTTGGDSPLHF
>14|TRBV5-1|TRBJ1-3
CASSWDSPGNTIYF
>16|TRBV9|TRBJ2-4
CASSVDTGTGKNIQYF
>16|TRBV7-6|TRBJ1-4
CASSPGGLHAYEKLFF
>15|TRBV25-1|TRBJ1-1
CASSDLSRLDTEAFF
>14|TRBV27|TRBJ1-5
CASREGVGNQPQHF
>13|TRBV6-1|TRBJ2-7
CASRAGKDYKQYF
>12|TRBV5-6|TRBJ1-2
CASSLNTGGYTF
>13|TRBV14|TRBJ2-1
CASSQGLPVEQFF
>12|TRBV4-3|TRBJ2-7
CASSIRGYEQYF
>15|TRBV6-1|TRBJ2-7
CASSEPGGNSYEQYF
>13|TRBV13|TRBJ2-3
CASSLGGPDTQYF
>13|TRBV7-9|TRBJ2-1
CASSVTGNNEQFF
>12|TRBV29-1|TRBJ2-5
CSVVGLQETQYF
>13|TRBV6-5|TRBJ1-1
CASTLSRTGEAFF
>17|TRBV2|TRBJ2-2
CASTSSGVQVSAGELFF
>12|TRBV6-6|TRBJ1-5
CASRPEGQPQHF
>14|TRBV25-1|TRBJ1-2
CASSAQGQNYGYTF
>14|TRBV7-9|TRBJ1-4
CASSRSGTAEKLFF
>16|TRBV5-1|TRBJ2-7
CASSPLTGTELYEQYF
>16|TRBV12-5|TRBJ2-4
CASGLGREGAKNIQYF